This T cell receptor (beta chain) was sequenced for a study of blood T cell repertoires in COVID-19. The study drew participants aged about 18 to 89 years from around 24 US areas. The repertoire was sequenced with immunoSEQ multiplex PCR; TCRdb's copy has only in-frame clones and lacks some. The sample lists more than 350,000 clones; 85% to 90% were seen once. Between the trimmed V and J ends, which lost 0 bases and 6 bases, there was a span of 11 bases. The CDR3 loop spans 14 amino acids. Germline CDR1 is MNHEY and CDR2 is SMNVEV (reference sequence). This TCR was sampled from a woman aged 45-65 years who had recovered from COVID-19. The rearrangement joins TRBV27 to TRBJ1-2; tentative D call: TRBD1 (5 bases). The sequenced sample was PBMCs or T cells enriched from blood (not recorded which). As DNA, the CDR3 is TGTGCCAGCAGTTTATCTGGGGGAGGGGATGGCTACACCTTC. It is translated as CASSLSGGGDGYTF.